This TCR beta chain emerged from a study of technical replicates of blood from four donors. V was clipped by 0 bases and J by 3 bases, with 11 bases between them. The CDR3 is 15 amino acids. The germline gives CDR1 MGHRA, CDR2 YSYEKL. Repertoires were generated with immunoSEQ multiplex PCR, while TCRdb's copy carries only in-frame clones and drops some. Of about 70,000 clones listed, nearly 98% were seen once; the top ten hold 0.2% to 0.25%. The V call is TRBV4-1, the J call TRBJ1-2, with D unclear. The sequencing input was T cells isolated from PBMCs. The clonotype originates from a human donor in good health. CDR3 sequence: CASSQDFSNHYGYTF. The CDR3 DNA is TGCGCCAGCAGCCAAGACTTCAGTAATCACTATGGCTACACCTTC.